This passage covers 7 T cell receptor beta chains from one sample sequenced in a study of blood T cell repertoires in COVID-19. Produced via immunoSEQ multiplex PCR; TCRdb's table is partial and in-frame only. Of about half a million clones listed, roughly nine tenths are singletons. The sequenced sample consisted of peripheral blood. The origin of the receptors is a man between 18 and 35 years old with COVID-19, enrolled during active disease.

The J gene is TRBJ2-3, the V gene TRBV5-1, with 11 positions matching TRBD2. Germline-derived CDR1 and CDR2 are SGHRS and YFSETQ. The V and J ends lost 2 bases and 2 bases, in that order; junction bases with no gene match: 1. There are 15 residues in the CDR3. CDR3 region: CASSLLAGVTDTQYF. CDR3 in DNA: TGCGCCAGCAGCTTACTAGCGGGAGTCACAGATACGCAGTATTTT.

Notes on this clone: Other DNA variants within this sample encode the same CDR3. The chain carries TRBV2 and TRBJ2-5; weak D call: TRBD1 (5 bases). The CDR3 contains 14 residues. Trimming took 1 base from V and 2 from J, leaving 8 bases between them. Germline V gene data show CDR1 as SNHLY and CDR2 as FYNNEI. The CDR3 sequence is CASSEDRRQETQYF. The CDR3 DNA follows: TGTGCCAGCAGTGAAGACAGGCGACAAGAGACCCAGTACTTC.

This clone has more than one count but fewer than ten. V is TRBV7-2 and J is TRBJ1-2, with unresolved D. V dropped 4 bases and J dropped 7 bases, with 19 bases sitting between them. Germline lookup yields CDR1 SGHTA and CDR2 FQGNSA. The CDR3 totals 15 residues. CDR3 residues: CASSSQPGGLGGYTF. In DNA, the CDR3 is TGTGCCAGCAGCTCACAGCCGGGAGGGCTAGGTGGCTACACCTTC. The full variable domain, completed using reference TRBV7-2 and TRBJ1-2, is GAGVSQSPSNKVTEKGKDVELRCDPISGHTALYWYRQSLGQGLEFLIYFQGNSAPDKSGLPSDRFSAERTGGSVSTLTIQRTQQEDSAVYLCASSSQPGGLGGYTFGSGTRLTVV.

This sequence joins TRBV25-1 and TRBJ2-7; 11 bases map to TRBD2. Germline loops: CDR1 MGHDK, CDR2 SYGVNS. The CDR3 consists of 13 residues. V shed 6 bases, J shed 4 bases, and the junction held 2 bases outside the gene matches. The CDR3 region is CASRTSGGYEQYF. The DNA for the CDR3 is TGTGCCAGCAGAACTAGCGGGGGATACGAGCAGTACTTC.

Concerning this clone: Within the sample, other DNA sequences also encode this same CDR3. V gene TRBV18 combines with J gene TRBJ1-1; 8 nucleotides agree with TRBD1. The CDR3 sequence is 14 residues long. CDR1 is KGHSH and CDR2 is LQKENI in the germline V gene. Trimming took 3 bases from V and 1 from J; bases not matched to a gene: 1. CDR3 sequence: CASSPGQANTEAFF. The CDR3, as DNA: TGTGCCAGCTCACCGGGACAGGCGAACACTGAAGCTTTCTTT.

V usage is TRBV29-1 and J usage is TRBJ1-2; 12 bases are a match to TRBD1. Losses at the gene ends were 6 bases for V and 3 bases for J; bases not matched to a gene: 5. The CDR3 consists of 14 residues. Germline V gene lookup returns CDR1 SQVTM and CDR2 ANQGSEA. The CDR3 loop reads CSVTGTGGDYGYTF. In DNA form, the CDR3 reads TGCAGCGTAACTGGGACAGGGGGCGACTATGGCTACACCTTC.

This sequence joins TRBV30 and TRBJ2-3, with D unclear. CDR1 and CDR2 (germline): GTSNPN, SVGIG (reference sequence). The CDR3 is 12 residues long. V lost 4 bases and J 6 bases, leaving 11 bases between the germline ends. CDR3 nucleotide sequence: TGTGCCTGGATTAGTGCCGGGGATACGCAGTATTTT. It specifies CAWISAGDTQYF.